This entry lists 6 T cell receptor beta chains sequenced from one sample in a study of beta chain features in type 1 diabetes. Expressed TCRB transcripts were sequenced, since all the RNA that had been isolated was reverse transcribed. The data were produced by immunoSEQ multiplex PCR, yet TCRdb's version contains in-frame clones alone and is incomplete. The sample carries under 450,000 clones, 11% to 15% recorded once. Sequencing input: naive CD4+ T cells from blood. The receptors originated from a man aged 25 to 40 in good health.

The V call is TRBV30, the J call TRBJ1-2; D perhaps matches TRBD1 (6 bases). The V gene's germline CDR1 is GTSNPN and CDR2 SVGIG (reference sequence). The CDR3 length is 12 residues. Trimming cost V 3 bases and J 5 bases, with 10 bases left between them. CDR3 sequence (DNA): TGTGCCTGGAGGCCCACAGGGTATGGCTACACCTTC. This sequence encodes CAWRPTGYGYTF. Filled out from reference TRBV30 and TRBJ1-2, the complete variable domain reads SQTIHQWPATLVQPVGSPLSLECTVEGTSNPNLYWYRQAAGRGLQLLFYSVGIGQISSEVPQNLSASRPQDRQFILSSKKLLLSDSGFYLCAWRPTGYGYTFGSGTRLTVV.

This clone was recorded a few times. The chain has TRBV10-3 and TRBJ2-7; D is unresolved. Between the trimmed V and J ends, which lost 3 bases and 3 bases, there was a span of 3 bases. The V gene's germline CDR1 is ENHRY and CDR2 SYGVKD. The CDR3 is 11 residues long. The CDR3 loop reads CAISDNYEQYV. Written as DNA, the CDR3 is TGTGCCATCAGTGACAACTACGAGCAGTACGTC.

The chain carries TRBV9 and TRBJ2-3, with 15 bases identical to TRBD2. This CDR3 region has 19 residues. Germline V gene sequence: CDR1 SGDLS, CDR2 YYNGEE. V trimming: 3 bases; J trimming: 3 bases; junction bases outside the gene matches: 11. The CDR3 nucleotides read TGTGCCAGCAGCGATCTAACCCCCGGGACTAGCGGGAGGACAGATACGCAGTATTTT. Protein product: CASSDLTPGTSGRTDTQYF. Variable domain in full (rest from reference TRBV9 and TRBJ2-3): DSGVTQTPKHLITATGQRVTLRCSPRSGDLSVYWYQQSLDQGLQFLIQYYNGEERAKGNILERFSAQQFPDLHSELNLSSLELGDSALYFCASSDLTPGTSGRTDTQYFGPGTRLTVL.

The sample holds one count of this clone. The CDR3 DNA sequence: TGTGCCAGCAGGCCACCGGGACAGGGTTTTGAAAAACTGTTTTTT. As protein: CASRPPGQGFEKLFF. V is TRBV2 and J is TRBJ1-4, with 9 positions matching TRBD1. J lost 7 bases, V lost 6 bases, and 9 bases had no gene match. In germline, CDR1 is SNHLY, CDR2 FYNNEI. The CDR3 consists of 15 residues.

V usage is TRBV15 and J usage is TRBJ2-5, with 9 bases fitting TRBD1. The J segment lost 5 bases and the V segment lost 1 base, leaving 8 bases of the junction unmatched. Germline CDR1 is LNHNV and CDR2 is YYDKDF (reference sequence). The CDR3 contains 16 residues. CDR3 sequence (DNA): TGTGCCACCAGCAGAGGGCTGGGACAGGGTGAGGAGACCCAGTACTTC. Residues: CATSRGLGQGEETQYF.

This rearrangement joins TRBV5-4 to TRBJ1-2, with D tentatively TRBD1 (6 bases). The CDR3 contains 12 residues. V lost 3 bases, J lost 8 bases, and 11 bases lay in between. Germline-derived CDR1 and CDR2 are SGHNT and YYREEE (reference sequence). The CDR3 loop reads CASSSQGGGYTF. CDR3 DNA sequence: TGTGCCAGCAGCTCACAGGGAGGCGGCTACACCTTC.